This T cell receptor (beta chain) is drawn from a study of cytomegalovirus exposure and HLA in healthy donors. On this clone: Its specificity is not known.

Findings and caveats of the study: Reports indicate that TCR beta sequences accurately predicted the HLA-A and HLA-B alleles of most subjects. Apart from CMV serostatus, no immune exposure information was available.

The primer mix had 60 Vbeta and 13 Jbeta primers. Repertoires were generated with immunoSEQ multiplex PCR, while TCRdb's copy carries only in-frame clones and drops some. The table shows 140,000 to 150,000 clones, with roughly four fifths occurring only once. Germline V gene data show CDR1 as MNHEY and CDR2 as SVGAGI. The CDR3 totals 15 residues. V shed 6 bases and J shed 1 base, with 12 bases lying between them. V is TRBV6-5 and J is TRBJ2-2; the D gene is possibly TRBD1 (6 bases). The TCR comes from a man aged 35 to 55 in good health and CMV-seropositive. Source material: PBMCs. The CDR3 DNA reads TGTGCCAGCAGCCCGCCGGGACAGAACACCGGGGAGCTGTTTTTT. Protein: CASSPPGQNTGELFF.